A single sample is the source of the 26 T cell receptor beta chains below, sequenced in a study of T cell responses to AZD1222 COVID-19 vaccine listed by TCRdb under 2021. Libraries came from the immunoSEQ multiplex PCR assay. The table was pulled from immuneACCESS by TCRdb, which kept in-frame rearrangements only. Such tables lose some clones; where checked, under half of the loss comes from unresolved V genes, and the rest has no known cause. The sample table shows 150,000 or so clones, and more than 75% are seen once. 3.5% to 5% of the sample goes to the ten largest clones. The time point label on this specimen signifies: baseline before first vaccination. Per the publication, the treatment or condition label means: meningococcal conjugate vaccine given as trial control. The sample in question was peripheral blood, obtained on day 0 of MenACWY control vaccination. Source of these receptors: an adult in good health.

This sequence joins TRBV5-4 and TRBJ1-2, with 7 bases matching TRBD1. Germline CDR1 reads SGHNT; CDR2 reads YYREEE (reference sequence). The length of the CDR3 is 16 residues. V was clipped by 1 base and J by 4 bases; unmatched bases: 10. The chain's CDR3 is CASSLPPGQTSYGYTF. As DNA, the CDR3 is TGTGCCAGCAGCTTGCCCCCGGGACAGACTTCCTATGGCTACACCTTC.

The V call is TRBV11-2, the J call TRBJ2-3; TRBD2 matches 7 bases. Unmatched junction bases numbered 4, after V lost 4 bases and J lost 0 bases. The CDR3 runs 15 residues. Per germline, CDR1 SGHAT and CDR2 FQNNGV. The DNA of the CDR3 is TGTGCCAGCAGCTCCGGGGGGATTAGCACAGATACGCAGTATTTT. It encodes CASSSGGISTDTQYF.

This sequence joins TRBV6-5 and TRBJ2-7; either TRBD1 or TRBD2 may fit D (5 bases each). Germline CDR1 MNHEY, CDR2 SVGAGI. Trimming took off 9 bases at V and 2 bases at J, with 20 bases between the two ends. CDR3 length equals 15 residues. CDR3 protein: CASLSGPQRAYEQYV. The CDR3 region has the DNA TGTGCCAGTCTATCGGGACCCCAAAGGGCCTACGAGCAGTACGTC.

This clone was recorded a few times. The chain is built from TRBV19 and TRBJ2-5; D ambiguous. Per germline, CDR1 LNHDA and CDR2 SQIVND (reference sequence). Deletions cut 3 bases from V and 9 bases from J, with 14 bases between. The CDR3 contains 13 residues. The CDR3 reads CASSIAAVEAQYF. The CDR3 nucleotides are TGTGCCAGTAGTATTGCCGCGGTTGAGGCCCAGTACTTC.

The chain is built from TRBV5-8 and TRBJ2-7; D gene ambiguous. The V and J ends lost 0 bases and 3 bases respectively, with 16 bases between them. CDR3 length: 16 amino acids. Germline V gives CDR1 SGHTS, CDR2 YDEGEE. As DNA, the CDR3 is TGTGCCAGCAGCTTGGCCTCTTTTGGTTTGGGCTACGAGCAGTACTTC. Its translation is CASSLASFGLGYEQYF.

This clone was detected only a few times. The J gene is TRBJ1-1, the V gene TRBV5-1; TRBD1 matches at 7 bases. This CDR3 has 16 residues. V shed 3 bases, J shed 0 bases, and the junction held 8 bases outside the gene matches. Germline CDR1 and CDR2: SGHRS and YFSETQ. As DNA, the CDR3 is TGCGCCAGCAGCTACCCCCGGACAGGCCTGAACACTGAAGCTTTCTTT. Its protein product is CASSYPRTGLNTEAFF.

This clone was picked up a small number of times. The chain employs TRBV10-1 and TRBJ2-2, with TRBD2 identical over 11 bases. Per the germline V gene, CDR1 is WNHNN and CDR2 is SYGVQD (reference sequence). The trim removed 2 bases at V and 3 bases at J, leaving 11 bases unmatched. The CDR3 consists of 19 residues. CDR3 in amino acids: CASSEGRLAGSVDTGELFF. In nucleotides, the CDR3 is TGCGCCAGCAGTGAGGGGAGACTAGCGGGGTCCGTTGACACCGGGGAGCTGTTTTTT.

The CDR3 region has the DNA TGTGCCAGCAGCGTCCGACCCTTAGCGGGGGAAGAGACCCAGTACTTC. This sequence encodes CASSVRPLAGEETQYF. The chain is built from TRBV5-5 and TRBJ2-5, with 9 bases lining up with TRBD2. The V segment lost 4 bases and the J segment 3 bases; nucleotides outside the gene matches: 10. This CDR3 is 16 amino acids long. Per the germline V gene, CDR1 is SGHKS and CDR2 is YYEKEE (reference sequence).

J is TRBJ2-3 and V is TRBV15; the D gene could be TRBD1 or TRBD2 (5 bases each). The germline V and J ends were trimmed by 5 bases and 5 bases, with 20 bases remaining between them. The CDR3 covers 16 residues. Germline lookup yields CDR1 LNHNV and CDR2 YYDKDF (reference sequence). The CDR3 nucleotides are TGTGCCACCAGCGGCCGGGACCATCACGAAAGAGATACGCAGTATTTT. Translation: CATSGRDHHERDTQYF.

The CDR3 protein is CASSLPTGRTGSSGNTIYF. CDR3 DNA sequence: TGTGCCAGCAGCTTGCCGACAGGGAGGACCGGGAGCTCTGGAAACACCATATATTTT. V gene TRBV5-5 combines with J gene TRBJ1-3, with 7 bases matching TRBD1. V lost 1 base and J lost 0; bases outside the gene matches: 13. The CDR3 is made up of 19 amino acids. The germline CDR1 and CDR2 sequences are SGHKS and YYEKEE (reference sequence).

This clone was observed a handful of times. The chain recombines TRBV7-9 with TRBJ2-1; 11 bases match TRBD1. V shed 4 bases, J shed 6 bases, and the junction held 5 bases outside the gene matches. The CDR3 length is 15 residues. CDR1 is SEHNR and CDR2 is FQNEAQ in the germline V gene (reference sequence). Here the CDR3 reads CASSSGQGGVNEQFF. The CDR3 DNA reads as TGTGCCAGCAGCTCGGGACAGGGGGGTGTCAATGAGCAGTTCTTC. Full variable domain (rest looked up from reference TRBV7-9 and TRBJ2-1): DTGVSQNPRHKITKRGQNVTFRCDPISEHNRLYWYRQTLGQGPEFLTYFQNEAQLEKSRLLSDRFSAERPKGSFSTLEIQRTEQGDSAMYLCASSSGQGGVNEQFFGPGTRLTVL.

The chain links TRBV5-8 to TRBJ1-1; D unresolved. The germline gives CDR1 SGHTS, CDR2 YDEGEE. This CDR3 is 10 amino acids long. The ends were cut back, 2 bases at V and 10 bases at J, with 6 bases in the middle. The chain's CDR3 is CASSFPTAFF. The CDR3 coding sequence is TGTGCCAGCAGCTTCCCAACAGCTTTCTTT.

This chain connects TRBV9 to TRBJ2-1, with 10 bases lining up with TRBD1. CDR1 is SGDLS, CDR2 YYNGEE, per germline. V gave up 4 bases and J gave up 9 bases; unmatched junction bases: 10. This CDR3 has 15 residues. The CDR3 DNA follows: TGTGCCAGCAGCATTCGACAGGGGGCGGGGGCTGAGCAGTTCTTC. Protein product: CASSIRQGAGAEQFF.

This clone was recorded only once. The V and J genes are TRBV27 and TRBJ2-3; D gene unclear. Germline V gene lookup returns CDR1 MNHEY and CDR2 SMNVEV (reference sequence). This CDR3 spans 13 amino acids. With 6 bases removed from V and 4 bases from J, the gap between germline ends came to 11 bases. The chain's CDR3 is CASSLGTSDTQYF. The CDR3 coding sequence is TGTGCCAGCAGCCTGGGAACGTCAGATACGCAGTATTTT.

CDR3 coding DNA: TGTGCCAGCAGCTTATATGCGGACAGGGGAGAAAAACTGTTTTTT. Translated, it gives CASSLYADRGEKLFF. This sequence joins TRBV7-9 and TRBJ1-4; 9 positions match TRBD1. Germline-derived CDR1 and CDR2 are SEHNR and FQNEAQ (reference sequence). This CDR3 has 15 residues. Trimming took 2 bases from V and 8 from J; bases not matched to a gene: 6.

The V gene is TRBV6-2 or TRBV6-3, the J gene TRBJ2-3; D unclear. The CDR3 runs 14 residues. The germline V gene encodes CDR1 MNHEY and CDR2 SVGEGT. The V gene lost 0 bases and the J gene lost 0 bases, with 4 bases spanning the gap. CDR3 loop: CASSYSTSTDTQYF. Here the CDR3 DNA reads TGTGCCAGCAGTTACTCGACTAGCACAGATACGCAGTATTTT.

The chain carries TRBV6-1 and TRBJ2-2; D is possibly TRBD1 or TRBD2 (5 bases each). This CDR3 spans 16 amino acids. Germline CDR1 MNHNS, CDR2 SASEGT. V lost 2 bases, J lost 0 bases, and 10 bases lay in between. The CDR3 loop reads CASSEWGFANTGELFF. The CDR3 bases are TGTGCCAGCAGTGAATGGGGGTTCGCGAACACCGGGGAGCTGTTTTTT.

J is TRBJ1-1 and V is TRBV9; D is uncertain. The CDR3 has 14 amino acids. CDR1 is SGDLS, CDR2 YYNGEE, per germline. V lost 0 bases to trimming and J lost 3 bases, with 9 bases between them. The CDR3 sequence is CASSVDPTDTEAFF. The CDR3 DNA reads TGTGCCAGCAGCGTAGATCCTACAGACACTGAAGCTTTCTTT.

The chain links TRBV10-3 to TRBJ1-6, with TRBD1 as a possible D gene (6 bases). V lost 6 bases, J lost 0 bases, and 12 bases lay in between. CDR1 ENHRY and CDR2 SYGVKD come from the germline V gene. The CDR3 extends over 16 amino acids. CDR3 nucleotides: TGTGCCATCAGCCAACCAGGGGACTCCTATAATTCACCCCTCCACTTT. Translating gives CAISQPGDSYNSPLHF.

The genes are TRBV5-1 and TRBJ2-3, with D unclear. V dropped 0 bases and J dropped 0 bases, with 8 bases sitting between them. The CDR3 runs 15 residues. Germline CDR1 SGHRS, CDR2 YFSETQ. CDR3 amino acids: CASSLAQASTDTQYF. The DNA for the CDR3 is TGCGCCAGCAGCTTGGCCCAAGCCAGCACAGATACGCAGTATTTT.

CDR3 protein: CASSLGGTGNDPLHF. The DNA of the CDR3 is TGTGCCAGCAGCTTAGGGGGGACAGGAAACGATCCCCTCCACTTT. This sequence joins TRBV7-2 and TRBJ1-6, with 8 positions matching TRBD1. The CDR3 has 15 amino acids. V gave up 1 base and J gave up 13 bases; unmatched junction bases: 9. CDR1 SGHTA and CDR2 FQGNSA come from the germline V gene.

The chain combines TRBV7-8 with TRBJ1-5; TRBD1 aligns across 7 bases. CDR1 and CDR2 (germline): SGHVS, FQNEAQ. The trim removed 3 bases at V and 0 bases at J, leaving 8 bases unmatched. This CDR3 spans 17 amino acids. Here the CDR3 reads CASSFRTGTYSNQPQHF. CDR3 coding DNA: TGTGCCAGCAGCTTTAGGACAGGTACTTATAGCAATCAGCCCCAGCATTTT.

The chain uses TRBV29-1 and TRBJ2-7, with TRBD2 identical over 8 bases. V was clipped by 6 bases and J by 5 bases; unmatched bases: 3. Germline V CDR1 and CDR2: SQVTM, ANQGSEA. The CDR3 covers 11 residues. The CDR3 region has the DNA TGCAGCGTCCGGGGGGGACACGAGCAGTACTTC. It yields the protein CSVRGGHEQYF.

V gene TRBV3-1 (or the pseudogene TRBV3-2) combines with J gene TRBJ2-5; no definite D call. Germline values: CDR1 LGHDT, CDR2 YNNKEL (reference sequence). This CDR3 region has 13 residues. Trimming took off 0 bases at V and 5 bases at J, with 7 bases between the two ends. CDR3 sequence: CASSQDRSETQYF. The CDR3 bases are TGTGCCAGCAGCCAAGACCGATCGGAGACCCAGTACTTC.

The chain couples TRBV7-3 to TRBJ2-2; the D is unclear. With 1 base removed from V and 0 bases from J, the gap between germline ends came to 6 bases. This CDR3 has 15 residues. The germline V gene has CDR1 SGHTA and CDR2 FQGTGA. The CDR3 region is CASSLSDSNTGELFF. DNA of the CDR3: TGTGCCAGCAGCTTAAGTGACTCGAACACCGGGGAGCTGTTTTTT.

The rearrangement uses TRBV24-1 and TRBJ2-1, with D perhaps matching TRBD1 (5 bases). V lost 6 bases and J lost 0, with 11 bases in between. This CDR3 has 15 residues. The germline V gene encodes CDR1 KGHDR and CDR2 SFDVKD. CDR3 in amino acids: CATSPQGSSYNEQFF. The CDR3 DNA reads as TGTGCCACCAGTCCTCAGGGTAGCTCCTACAATGAGCAGTTCTTC.